This TCR beta chain was identified in a study of T-cell reconstitution after alpha-beta-depleted transplantation in children. J was trimmed by 3 bases and V by 3 bases; bases with no gene match: 5. The CDR3 consists of 16 residues. The V gene's germline CDR1 is KGHDR and CDR2 SFDVKD. TCRbeta library preparation incorporated unique molecular identifiers. TCRdb passed the PCR reads through MiXCR, listing each CDR3 protein once. The repertoire holds about 78,000 distinct CDR3 sequences, with 11% to 15% as singletons. This clonotype appeared a few times. This specimen was PBMCs, mostly from graft donor cells, taken 180 days after TCRalphabeta/CD19-depleted stem cell transplant. V is TRBV24-1 and J is TRBJ2-1, with 9 bases matching TRBD2. This TCR derives from a male patient between 2 and 10 years old who had a stem cell transplant for acute lymphoblastic leukemia, so the T cells may come from the graft donor. The CDR3 coding sequence is TGTGCCACCAGTGATCCCGCGGGAGGGAGCTACAATGAGCAGTTCTTC. Its protein is CATSDPAGGSYNEQFF.